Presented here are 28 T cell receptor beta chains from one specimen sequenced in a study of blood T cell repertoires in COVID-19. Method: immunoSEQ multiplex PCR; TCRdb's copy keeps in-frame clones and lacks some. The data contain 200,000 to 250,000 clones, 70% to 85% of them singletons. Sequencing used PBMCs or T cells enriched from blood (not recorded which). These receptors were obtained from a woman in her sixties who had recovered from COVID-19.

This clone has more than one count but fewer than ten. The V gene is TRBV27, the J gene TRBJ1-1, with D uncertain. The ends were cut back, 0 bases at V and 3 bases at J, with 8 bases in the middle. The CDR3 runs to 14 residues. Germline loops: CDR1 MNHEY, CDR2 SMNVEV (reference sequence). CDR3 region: CASSLSAADTEAFF. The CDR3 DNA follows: TGTGCCAGCAGTTTATCAGCGGCGGACACTGAAGCTTTCTTT.

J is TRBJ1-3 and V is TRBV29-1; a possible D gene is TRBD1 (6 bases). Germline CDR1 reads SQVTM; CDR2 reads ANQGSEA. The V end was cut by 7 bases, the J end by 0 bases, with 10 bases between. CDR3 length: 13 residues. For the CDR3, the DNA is TGCAGCGGGGGGGCAGACTCTGGAAACACCATATATTTT. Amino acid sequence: CSGGADSGNTIYF.

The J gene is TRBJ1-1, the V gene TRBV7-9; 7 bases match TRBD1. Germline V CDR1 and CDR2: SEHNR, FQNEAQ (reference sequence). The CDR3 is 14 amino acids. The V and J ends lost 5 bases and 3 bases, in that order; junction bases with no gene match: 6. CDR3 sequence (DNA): TGTGCCAGCAGCCTAGGGGGCCAGGACACTGAAGCTTTCTTT. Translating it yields CASSLGGQDTEAFF.

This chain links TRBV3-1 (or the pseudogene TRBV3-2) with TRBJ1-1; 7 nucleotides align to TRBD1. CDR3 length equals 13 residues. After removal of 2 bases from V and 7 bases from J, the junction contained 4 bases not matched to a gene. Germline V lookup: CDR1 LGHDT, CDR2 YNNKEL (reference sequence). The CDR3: CASSQLQGGEAFF. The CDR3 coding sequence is TGTGCCAGCAGCCAACTTCAGGGGGGTGAAGCTTTCTTT.

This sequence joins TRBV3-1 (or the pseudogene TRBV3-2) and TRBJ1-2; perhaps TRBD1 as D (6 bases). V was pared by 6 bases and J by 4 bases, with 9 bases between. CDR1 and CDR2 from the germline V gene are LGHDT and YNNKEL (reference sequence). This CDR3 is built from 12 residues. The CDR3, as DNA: TGTGCCAGCAGGGGGGGGGCCTATGGCTACACCTTC. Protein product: CASRGGAYGYTF.

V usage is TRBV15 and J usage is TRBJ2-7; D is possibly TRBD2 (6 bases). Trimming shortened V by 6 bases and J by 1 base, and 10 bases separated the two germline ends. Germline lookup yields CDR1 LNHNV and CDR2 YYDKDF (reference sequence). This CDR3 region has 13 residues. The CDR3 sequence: CATSRDSSYEQYF. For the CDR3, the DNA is TGTGCCACCAGTAGGGACTCTTCCTACGAGCAGTACTTC.

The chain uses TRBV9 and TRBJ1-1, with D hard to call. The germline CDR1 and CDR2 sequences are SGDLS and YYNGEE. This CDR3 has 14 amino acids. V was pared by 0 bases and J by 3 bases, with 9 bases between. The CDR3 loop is CASSVVHSHTEAFF. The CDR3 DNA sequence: TGTGCCAGCAGCGTAGTTCACAGCCACACTGAAGCTTTCTTT.

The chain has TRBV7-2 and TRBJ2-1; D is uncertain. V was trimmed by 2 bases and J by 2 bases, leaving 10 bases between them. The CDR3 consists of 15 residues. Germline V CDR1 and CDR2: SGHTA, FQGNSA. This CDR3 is CASSLSATPYNEQFF. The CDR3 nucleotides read TGTGCCAGCAGCTTATCAGCGACCCCCTACAATGAGCAGTTCTTC.

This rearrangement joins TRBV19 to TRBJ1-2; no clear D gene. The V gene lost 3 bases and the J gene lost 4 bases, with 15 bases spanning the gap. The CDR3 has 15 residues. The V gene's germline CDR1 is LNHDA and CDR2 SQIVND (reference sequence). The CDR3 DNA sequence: TGTGCCAGTAGTATCAAGGCGGAAGGTGGCTATGGCTACACCTTC. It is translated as CASSIKAEGGYGYTF.

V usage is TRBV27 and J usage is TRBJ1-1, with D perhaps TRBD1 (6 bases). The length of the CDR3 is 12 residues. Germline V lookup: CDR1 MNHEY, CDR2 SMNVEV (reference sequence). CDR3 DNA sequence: TGTGCTTCGCGGGGGGCTGGGTCTGAAGCTTTCTTT. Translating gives CASRGAGSEAFF.

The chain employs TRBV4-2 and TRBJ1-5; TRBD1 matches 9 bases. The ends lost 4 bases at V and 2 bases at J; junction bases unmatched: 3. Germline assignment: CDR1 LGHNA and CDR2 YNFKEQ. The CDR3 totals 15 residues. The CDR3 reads CASSRGQGRNQPQHF. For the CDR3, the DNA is TGTGCCAGCAGCCGGGGACAGGGCCGCAATCAGCCCCAGCATTTT.

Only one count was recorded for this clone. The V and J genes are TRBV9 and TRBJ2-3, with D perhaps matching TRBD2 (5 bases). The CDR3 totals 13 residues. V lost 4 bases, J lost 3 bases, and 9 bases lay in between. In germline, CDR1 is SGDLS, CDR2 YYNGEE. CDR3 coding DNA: TGTGCCAGCAGCCCCCGGAGGACAGATACGCAGTATTTT. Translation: CASSPRRTDTQYF.

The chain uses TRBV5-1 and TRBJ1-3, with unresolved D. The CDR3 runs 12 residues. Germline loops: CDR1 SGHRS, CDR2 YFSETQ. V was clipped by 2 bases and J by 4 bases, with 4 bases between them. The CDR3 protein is CASSFGGNTIYF. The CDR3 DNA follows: TGCGCCAGCAGCTTTGGCGGAAACACCATATATTTT. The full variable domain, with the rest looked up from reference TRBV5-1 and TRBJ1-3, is KAGVTQTPRYLIKTRGQQVTLSCSPISGHRSVSWYQQTPGQGLQFLFEYFSETQRNKGNFPGRFSGRQFSNSRSEMNVSTLELGDSALYLCASSFGGNTIYFGEGSWLTVV.

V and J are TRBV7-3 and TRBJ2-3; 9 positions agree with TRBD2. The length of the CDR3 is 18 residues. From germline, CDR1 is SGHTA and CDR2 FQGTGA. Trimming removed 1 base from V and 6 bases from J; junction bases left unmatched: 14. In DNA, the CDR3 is TGTGCCAGCAGCTTAAACGGCCCAGCGGCGGGGGGGCCGGATACGCAGTATTTT. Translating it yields CASSLNGPAAGGPDTQYF.

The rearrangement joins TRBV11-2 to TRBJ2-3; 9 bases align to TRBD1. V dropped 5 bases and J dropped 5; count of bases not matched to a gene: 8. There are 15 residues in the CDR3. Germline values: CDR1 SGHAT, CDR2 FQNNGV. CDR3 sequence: CASSQSGQGGDTQYF. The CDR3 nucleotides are TGTGCCAGCAGCCAATCGGGACAGGGAGGAGATACGCAGTATTTT.

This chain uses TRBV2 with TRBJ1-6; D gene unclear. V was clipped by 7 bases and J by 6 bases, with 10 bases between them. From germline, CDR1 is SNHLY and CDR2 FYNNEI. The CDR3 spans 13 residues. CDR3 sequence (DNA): TGTGCCAGCAAGCTCCCTGGTAATTCACCCCTCCACTTT. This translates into CASKLPGNSPLHF.

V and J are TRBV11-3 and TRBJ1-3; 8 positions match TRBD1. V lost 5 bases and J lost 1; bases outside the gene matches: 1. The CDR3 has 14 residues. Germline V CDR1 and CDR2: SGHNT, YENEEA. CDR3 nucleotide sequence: TGTGCCAGCAGCGACAGGGGTTCTGGAAACACCATATATTTT. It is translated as CASSDRGSGNTIYF.

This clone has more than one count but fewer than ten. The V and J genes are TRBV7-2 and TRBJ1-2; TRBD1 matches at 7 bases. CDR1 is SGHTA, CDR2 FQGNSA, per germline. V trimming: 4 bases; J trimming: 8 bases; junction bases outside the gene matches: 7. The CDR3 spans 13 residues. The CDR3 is CASSSNRGGGYTF. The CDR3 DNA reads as TGTGCCAGCAGCTCAAACAGGGGCGGGGGCTACACCTTC.

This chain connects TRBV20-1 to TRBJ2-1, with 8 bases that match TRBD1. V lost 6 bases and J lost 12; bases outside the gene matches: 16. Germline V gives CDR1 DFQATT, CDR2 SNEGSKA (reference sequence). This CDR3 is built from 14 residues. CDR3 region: CSASGTGGRFGQFF. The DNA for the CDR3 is TGCAGTGCCAGTGGGACAGGAGGGCGGTTCGGGCAGTTCTTC.

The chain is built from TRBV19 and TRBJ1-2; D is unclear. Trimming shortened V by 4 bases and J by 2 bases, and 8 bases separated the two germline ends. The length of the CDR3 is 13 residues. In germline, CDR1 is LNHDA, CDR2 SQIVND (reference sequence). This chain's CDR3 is CASSKAANYGYTF. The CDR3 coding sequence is TGTGCCAGTAGTAAGGCGGCCAACTATGGCTACACCTTC.

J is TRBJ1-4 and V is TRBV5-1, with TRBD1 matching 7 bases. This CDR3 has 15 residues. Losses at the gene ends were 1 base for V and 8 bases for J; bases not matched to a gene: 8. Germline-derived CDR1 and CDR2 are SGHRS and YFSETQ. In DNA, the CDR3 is TGCGCCAGCAGCTTGTCAGAGGGACAGTACGAAAAACTGTTTTTT. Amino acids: CASSLSEGQYEKLFF.

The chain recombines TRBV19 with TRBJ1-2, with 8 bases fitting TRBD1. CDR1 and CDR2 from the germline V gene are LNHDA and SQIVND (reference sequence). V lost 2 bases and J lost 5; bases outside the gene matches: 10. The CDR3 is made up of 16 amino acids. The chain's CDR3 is CASSIYRDRHRYGYTF. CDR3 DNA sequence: TGTGCCAGTAGTATATACCGGGACAGGCATCGATATGGCTACACCTTC.

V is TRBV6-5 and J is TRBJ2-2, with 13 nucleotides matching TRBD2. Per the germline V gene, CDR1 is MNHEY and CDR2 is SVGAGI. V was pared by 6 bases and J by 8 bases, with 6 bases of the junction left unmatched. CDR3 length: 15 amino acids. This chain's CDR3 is CASRLGLAGWGELFF. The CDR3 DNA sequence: TGTGCCAGCAGACTGGGACTAGCGGGATGGGGGGAGCTGTTTTTT.

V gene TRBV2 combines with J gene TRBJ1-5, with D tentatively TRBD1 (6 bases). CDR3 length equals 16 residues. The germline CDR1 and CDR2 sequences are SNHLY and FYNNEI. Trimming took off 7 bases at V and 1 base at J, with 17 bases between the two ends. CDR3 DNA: TGTGCCAGCAATCTCAGGGGCAGGGTCAGCAATCAGCCCCAGCATTTT. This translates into CASNLRGRVSNQPQHF.

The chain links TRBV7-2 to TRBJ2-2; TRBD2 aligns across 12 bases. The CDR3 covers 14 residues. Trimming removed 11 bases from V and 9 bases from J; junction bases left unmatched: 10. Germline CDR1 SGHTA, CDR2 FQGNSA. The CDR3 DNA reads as TGTGCCGCGCAGACTAGCGGGAGTTTCAGGGAGCTGTTTTTT. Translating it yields CAAQTSGSFRELFF.

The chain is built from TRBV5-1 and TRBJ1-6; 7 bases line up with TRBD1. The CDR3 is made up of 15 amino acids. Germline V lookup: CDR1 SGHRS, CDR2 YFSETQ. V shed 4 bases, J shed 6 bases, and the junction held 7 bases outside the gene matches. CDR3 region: CASSKETGSNSPLHF. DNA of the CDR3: TGCGCCAGCAGCAAAGAGACAGGGAGTAATTCACCCCTCCACTTT.

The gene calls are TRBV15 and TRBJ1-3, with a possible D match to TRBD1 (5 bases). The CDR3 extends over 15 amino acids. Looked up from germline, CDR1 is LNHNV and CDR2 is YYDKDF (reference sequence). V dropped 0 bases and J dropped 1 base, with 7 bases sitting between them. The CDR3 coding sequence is TGTGCCACCAGCAGAGATCCAGGGTCTGGAAACACCATATATTTT. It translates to CATSRDPGSGNTIYF.

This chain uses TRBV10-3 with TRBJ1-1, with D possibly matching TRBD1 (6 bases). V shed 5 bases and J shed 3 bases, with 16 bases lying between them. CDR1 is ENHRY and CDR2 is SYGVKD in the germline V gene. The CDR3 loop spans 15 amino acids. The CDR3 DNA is TGTGCCATCAGTTCCAGGGGTAACCTTGACACTGAAGCTTTCTTT. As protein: CAISSRGNLDTEAFF.